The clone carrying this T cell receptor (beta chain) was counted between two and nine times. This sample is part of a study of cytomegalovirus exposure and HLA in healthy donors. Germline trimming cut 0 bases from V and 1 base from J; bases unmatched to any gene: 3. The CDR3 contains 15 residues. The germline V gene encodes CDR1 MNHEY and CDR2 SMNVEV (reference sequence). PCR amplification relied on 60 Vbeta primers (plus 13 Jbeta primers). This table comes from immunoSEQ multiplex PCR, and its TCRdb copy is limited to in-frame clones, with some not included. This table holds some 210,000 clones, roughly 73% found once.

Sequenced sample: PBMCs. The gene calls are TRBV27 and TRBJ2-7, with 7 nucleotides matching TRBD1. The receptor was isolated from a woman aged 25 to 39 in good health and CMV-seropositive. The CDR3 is CASSLSTGWSYEQYF. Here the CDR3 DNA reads TGTGCCAGCAGTTTATCGACAGGGTGGTCCTACGAGCAGTACTTC.